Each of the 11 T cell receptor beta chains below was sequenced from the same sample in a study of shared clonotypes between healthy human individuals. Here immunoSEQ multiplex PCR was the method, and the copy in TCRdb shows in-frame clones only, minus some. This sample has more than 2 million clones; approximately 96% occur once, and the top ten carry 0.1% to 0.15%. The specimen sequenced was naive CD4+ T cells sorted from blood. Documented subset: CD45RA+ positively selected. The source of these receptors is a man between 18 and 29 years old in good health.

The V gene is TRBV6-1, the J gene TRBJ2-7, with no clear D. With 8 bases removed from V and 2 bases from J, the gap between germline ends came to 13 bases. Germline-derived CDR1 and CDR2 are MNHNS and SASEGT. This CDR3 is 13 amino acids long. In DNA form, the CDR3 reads TGTGCCAGCGGGTCTACCATGGCCTACGAGCAGTACTTC. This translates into CASGSTMAYEQYF.

The DNA of the CDR3 is TGTGCCAGCAGCACGGGGGGGGTTAGCTCCTACAATGAGCAGTTCTTC. Residues: CASSTGGVSSYNEQFF. The chain carries TRBV5-4 and TRBJ2-1; the match to TRBD2 covers 8 bases. From germline, CDR1 is SGHNT and CDR2 YYREEE (reference sequence). The CDR3 runs to 16 residues. V trimming: 4 bases; J trimming: 0 bases; junction bases outside the gene matches: 6.

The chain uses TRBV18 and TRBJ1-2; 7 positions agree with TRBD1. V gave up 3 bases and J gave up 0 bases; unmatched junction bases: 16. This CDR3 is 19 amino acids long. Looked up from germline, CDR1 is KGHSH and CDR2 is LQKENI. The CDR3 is CASSPQRVGGTATNYGYTF. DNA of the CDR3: TGTGCCAGCTCACCGCAACGGGTTGGAGGGACAGCCACTAACTATGGCTACACCTTC. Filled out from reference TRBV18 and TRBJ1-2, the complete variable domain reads NAGVMQNPRHLVRRRGQEARLRCSPMKGHSHVYWYRQLPEEGLKFMVYLQKENIIDESGMPKERFSAEFPKEGPSILRIQQVVRGDSAAYFCASSPQRVGGTATNYGYTFGSGTRLTVV.

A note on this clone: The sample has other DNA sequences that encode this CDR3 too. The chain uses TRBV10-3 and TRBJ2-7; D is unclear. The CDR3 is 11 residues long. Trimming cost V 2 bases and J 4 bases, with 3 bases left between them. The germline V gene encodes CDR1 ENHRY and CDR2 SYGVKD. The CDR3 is CAISEGYEQYF. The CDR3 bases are TGTGCCATCAGTGAGGGTTACGAGCAGTACTTC.

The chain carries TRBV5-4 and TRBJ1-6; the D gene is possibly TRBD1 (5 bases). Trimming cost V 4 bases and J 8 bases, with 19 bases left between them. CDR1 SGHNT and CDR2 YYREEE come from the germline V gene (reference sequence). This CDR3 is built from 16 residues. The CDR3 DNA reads TGTGCCAGCAGCCTGGAGCCGGACACTTCTGATTCACCCCTCCACTTT. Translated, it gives CASSLEPDTSDSPLHF.

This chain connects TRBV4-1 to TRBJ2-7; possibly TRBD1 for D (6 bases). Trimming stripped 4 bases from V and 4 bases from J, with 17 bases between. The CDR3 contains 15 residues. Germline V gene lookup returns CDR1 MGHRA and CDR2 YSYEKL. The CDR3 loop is CASSLGRDTTYEQYF. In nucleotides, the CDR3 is TGCGCCAGCAGCCTTGGTCGGGACACTACTTACGAGCAGTACTTC.

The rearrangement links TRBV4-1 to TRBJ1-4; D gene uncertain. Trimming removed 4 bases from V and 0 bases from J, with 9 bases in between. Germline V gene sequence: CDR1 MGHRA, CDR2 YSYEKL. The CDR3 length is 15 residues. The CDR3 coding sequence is TGCGCCAGCAGCCGGCTGGGGACAACTAATGAAAAACTGTTTTTT. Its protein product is CASSRLGTTNEKLFF.

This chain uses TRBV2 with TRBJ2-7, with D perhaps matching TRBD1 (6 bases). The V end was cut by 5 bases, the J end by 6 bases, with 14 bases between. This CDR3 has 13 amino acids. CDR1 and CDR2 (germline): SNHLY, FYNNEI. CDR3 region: CASSTETGVEQYF. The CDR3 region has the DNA TGTGCCAGCAGTACGGAGACAGGTGTCGAGCAGTACTTC.

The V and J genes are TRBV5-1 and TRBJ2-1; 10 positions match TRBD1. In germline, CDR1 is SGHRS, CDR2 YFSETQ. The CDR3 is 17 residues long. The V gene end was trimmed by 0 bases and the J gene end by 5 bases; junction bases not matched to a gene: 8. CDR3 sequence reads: CASSLGRGQGVNNEQFF. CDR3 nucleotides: TGCGCCAGCAGCTTGGGAAGAGGACAGGGGGTTAACAATGAGCAGTTCTTC.

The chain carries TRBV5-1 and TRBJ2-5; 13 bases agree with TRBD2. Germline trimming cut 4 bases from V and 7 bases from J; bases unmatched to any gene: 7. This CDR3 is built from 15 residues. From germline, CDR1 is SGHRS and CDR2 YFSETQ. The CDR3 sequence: CASSPGLAGAATQYF. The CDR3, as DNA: TGCGCCAGCAGCCCAGGACTAGCGGGGGCTGCGACCCAGTACTTC. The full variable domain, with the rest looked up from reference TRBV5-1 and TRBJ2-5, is KAGVTQTPRYLIKTRGQQVTLSCSPISGHRSVSWYQQTPGQGLQFLFEYFSETQRNKGNFPGRFSGRQFSNSRSEMNVSTLELGDSALYLCASSPGLAGAATQYFGPGTRLLVL.

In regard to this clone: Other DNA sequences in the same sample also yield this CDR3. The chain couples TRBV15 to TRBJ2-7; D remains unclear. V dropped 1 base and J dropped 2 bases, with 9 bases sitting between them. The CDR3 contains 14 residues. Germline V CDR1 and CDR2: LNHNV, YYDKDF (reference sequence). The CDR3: CATSRGGSTYEQYF. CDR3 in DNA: TGTGCCACCAGCAGAGGCGGAAGTACCTACGAGCAGTACTTC.